One sample yielded the 4 T cell receptor beta chains listed below, sequenced in a study of OX40 agonist ivuxolimab in advanced cancers. TCRdb keeps only in-frame clones here, not all; method: immunoSEQ multiplex PCR. The table lists 35,000 to 45,000 clones, roughly four fifths of them singletons. The input for sequencing was CD4+ or CD8+ T cells sorted from blood, taken in a trial of the OX40 agonist ivuxolimab. These receptors originate from an adult with an advanced solid tumor such as melanoma, head and neck, liver or kidney cancer.

The V call is TRBV5-7, the J call TRBJ1-2; 8 nucleotides align to TRBD1. TRBV5-7 is flagged as an ORF with uncertain function. The CDR3 runs 12 residues. With 3 bases clipped from V and 7 bases from J, the junction kept 2 bases outside the gene matches. Here the CDR3 reads CASSSDRGGYTF. In DNA form, the CDR3 reads TGTGCCAGCAGCTCAGACAGGGGTGGCTACACCTTC.

V usage is TRBV28 and J usage is TRBJ2-7, with TRBD2 identical over 11 bases. The junction had 8 bases not matched to a gene; V was cut back by 6 bases and J by 7 bases. The CDR3 runs to 14 residues. CDR1 MDHEN and CDR2 SYDVKM come from the germline V gene. CDR3 DNA: TGTGCCAGCAGGTTGACTAGCGGGAACAGGGAGCAGTACTTC. Translated: CASRLTSGNREQYF.

The chain has TRBV10-3 and TRBJ2-1; 7 bases are a match to TRBD2. The germline V gene has CDR1 ENHRY and CDR2 SYGVKD. Germline trimming cut 5 bases from V and 4 bases from J; bases unmatched to any gene: 5. The length of the CDR3 is 14 residues. The CDR3 loop is CAISTQRGYNEQFF. CDR3 coding DNA: TGTGCCATCAGTACTCAGCGGGGATACAATGAGCAGTTCTTC.

The CDR3 coding sequence is TGCGCCAGCAGCCAAGATGCACTGCTCGGACAGGTGGGGACTGGGGGCTACACCTTC. Its protein product is CASSQDALLGQVGTGGYTF. The rearrangement uses TRBV4-1 and TRBJ1-2; 7 nucleotides match TRBD1. V dropped 0 bases and J dropped 8; count of bases not matched to a gene: 21. The CDR3 runs to 19 residues. CDR1 MGHRA and CDR2 YSYEKL come from the germline V gene.